This entry concerns a single T cell receptor beta chain. The germline V and J ends were trimmed by 9 bases and 0 bases, with 12 bases remaining between them. Germline V lookup: CDR1 KGHDR, CDR2 SFDVKD. CDR3 length equals 14 residues. This specimen belongs to a study of blood T cell repertoires in COVID-19. Study as a whole: Both acute and convalescent COVID-19 samples were obtained from the United States, Italy and Spain.

Sequencing used immunoSEQ multiplex PCR; TCRdb keeps in-frame clones, though not all of them. This sample has roughly 100,000 clones, with about four fifths found just once. The chain has TRBV24-1 and TRBJ2-3; D might be TRBD2 (6 bases). The origin of this receptor is a man between 60 and 75 years old with acute or convalescent COVID-19. The source material was peripheral blood. The CDR3 is CATGRRESTDTQYF. Written as DNA, the CDR3 is TGTGCCACCGGAAGGAGGGAAAGCACAGATACGCAGTATTTT.